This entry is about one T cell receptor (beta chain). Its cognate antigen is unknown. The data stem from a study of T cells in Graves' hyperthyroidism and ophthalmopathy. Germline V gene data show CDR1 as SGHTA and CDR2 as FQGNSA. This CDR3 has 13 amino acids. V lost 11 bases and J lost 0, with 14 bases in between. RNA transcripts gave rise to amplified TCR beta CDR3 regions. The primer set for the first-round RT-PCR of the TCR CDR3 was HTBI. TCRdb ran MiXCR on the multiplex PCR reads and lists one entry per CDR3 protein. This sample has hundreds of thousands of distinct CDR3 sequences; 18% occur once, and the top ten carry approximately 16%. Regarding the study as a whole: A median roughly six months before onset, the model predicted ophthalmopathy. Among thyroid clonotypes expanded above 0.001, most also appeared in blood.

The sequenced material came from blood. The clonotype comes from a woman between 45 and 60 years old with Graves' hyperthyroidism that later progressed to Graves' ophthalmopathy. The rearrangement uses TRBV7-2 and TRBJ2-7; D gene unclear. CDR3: CAREAVSSYEQYF. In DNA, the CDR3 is TGTGCCCGAGAGGCGGTAAGCTCCTACGAGCAGTACTTC.